This note documents a single TCR beta chain sequence. Its target is not known. This sample is drawn from a study of metastatic and nonmetastatic thyroid tumors. Study-level background: For malignant and benign thyroid patients, tumor or nodule tissue and blood were the sources whose repertoires were compared. Study-wide results and limits: Significantly greater TCR beta diversity was reportedly found in malignant thyroid tumors than in benign nodules (in blood and tumor).

This CDR3 has 13 residues. V was trimmed by 2 bases and J by 6 bases, leaving 13 bases between them. Germline lookup yields CDR1 GTSNPN and CDR2 SVGIG (reference sequence). Not a single patient had been given any form of treatment at any point before undergoing thyroid surgery. TCRdb reprocessed the PCR reads via MiXCR. Of 21,000 or so clones detected, 9.5% to 15% appear once; the ten largest clones hold 6.2%. This receptor was identified in a male donor with papillary thyroid cancer or a benign thyroid nodule (not recorded which). Some clones in this sample may be carry-over from other donors' samples. This chain connects TRBV30 to TRBJ1-1; TRBD1 is a possible D gene (6 bases). The specimen was blood. CDR3 amino acids: CAWSTTGSAEAFF. Written as DNA, the CDR3 is TGTGCCTGGAGTACCACAGGGAGCGCTGAAGCTTTCTTT.